This TCR beta chain came from a study of OX40 agonist ivuxolimab in advanced cancers. Study-level background: Cancers in dose escalation were hepatocellular, melanoma, renal cell and head and neck. A partial response was reached by three patients: one with hepatocellular carcinoma and two with cutaneous melanoma.

Study-level points and caveats: Expanded clones were, on average, more numerous among CD8+ T cells than CD4+. Near-lowest levels of clonal expansion characterized partial responders at 0.1-3.0 mg/kg.

Germline V lookup: CDR1 SGHRS, CDR2 YFSETQ. The junction had 2 bases not matched to a gene; V was cut back by 0 bases and J by 6 bases. The CDR3 spans 14 residues. Profiled with immunoSEQ multiplex PCR; TCRdb holds only in-frame clones, not every one. The table has tens of thousands of clones, about 88% seen once; the top ten hold 0.33%. About this clone: Its cognate antigen is unknown.

The sequence derives from an adult with an advanced solid tumor such as melanoma, head and neck, liver or kidney cancer. This sample comprised CD4+ or CD8+ T cells sorted from blood, obtained in a trial of the OX40 agonist ivuxolimab. This chain uses TRBV5-1 with TRBJ2-2; 7 nucleotides agree with TRBD1. The CDR3 region is CASSLAQGAGELFF. The CDR3 nucleotides read TGCGCCAGCAGCTTGGCCCAGGGGGCCGGGGAGCTGTTTTTT.